These 19 T cell receptor beta chains were all obtained from the same sample, sequenced in a study of spatial heterogeneity in lung cancer. The study, taken as a whole, reports: Within tumors, counts of expanded alpha and beta TCRs tracked tumor mutation counts.

The time point is: sample taken at primary tumor resection. These receptors have no identified antigens. TCRdb reprocessed the 5' RACE reads with MiXCR, giving one entry per CDR3 protein. The sample shows some 25,000 distinct CDR3 sequences, more than 5.5% of them seen only once. Sequencing used lung tumor tissue, obtained at surgery. The receptor set was obtained from a male donor with early-stage non-small cell lung cancer.

V gene TRBV6-1 combines with J gene TRBJ2-5; 12 bases align to TRBD2. This CDR3 has 15 amino acids. Per germline, CDR1 MNHNS and CDR2 SASEGT. V gave up 4 bases and J gave up 5 bases; unmatched junction bases: 5. CDR3 sequence reads: CASSGLAGGPETQYF. In nucleotides, the CDR3 is TGTGCCAGCAGTGGGCTAGCGGGGGGGCCCGAGACCCAGTACTTC.

This chain joins TRBV20-1 and TRBJ1-2, with TRBD1 matching 7 bases. Germline assignment: CDR1 DFQATT and CDR2 SNEGSKA (reference sequence). J lost 0 bases, V lost 8 bases, and 9 bases had no gene match. This CDR3 region has 14 residues. This CDR3 reads CSLTRDSSNYGYTF. In DNA, the CDR3 is TGCAGTCTAACCCGGGACAGCTCTAACTATGGCTACACCTTC.

This clonotype was seen repeatedly, ten times or more. This chain joins TRBV7-9 and TRBJ2-7; the D is unclear. Trimming cost V 11 bases and J 4 bases, with 18 bases left between them. From germline, CDR1 is SEHNR and CDR2 FQNEAQ (reference sequence). The CDR3 consists of 13 residues. The CDR3 sequence: CASGPPLTYEQYF. CDR3 nucleotide sequence: TGTGCCTCGGGCCCCCCCCTAACATACGAGCAGTACTTC.

This clonotype has a count of ten or more. This CDR3 reads CATIAGDGTEAFF. CDR3 nucleotides: TGTGCCACCATCGCGGGGGATGGCACTGAAGCTTTCTTT. The V and J genes are TRBV24-1 and TRBJ1-1, with D possibly matching TRBD1 (5 bases). Trimming stripped 8 bases from V and 4 bases from J, with 13 bases between. CDR1 and CDR2 (germline): KGHDR, SFDVKD. This CDR3 has 13 residues.

This clonotype turned up a few times. The chain carries TRBV3-1 and TRBJ2-7; D ambiguous. Germline loops: CDR1 LGHDT, CDR2 YNNKEL (reference sequence). CDR3 size: 14 residues. Trimming left V 3 bases short and J 0 bases short, with 9 bases between. CDR3 nucleotide sequence: TGTGCCAGCAGCCACCAGTCCTACTCCTACGAGCAGTACTTC. It is translated as CASSHQSYSYEQYF.

This clonotype was recorded many times. The V call is TRBV4-1, the J call TRBJ2-3; D uncertain. The CDR3 runs to 17 residues. V was clipped by 4 bases and J by 0 bases, with 17 bases between them. Per the germline V gene, CDR1 is MGHRA and CDR2 is YSYEKL. CDR3 coding DNA: TGCGCCAGCAGCCCAAAGGTTATCGGTACTAGCACAGATACGCAGTATTTT. It codes for CASSPKVIGTSTDTQYF.

Many counts were recorded for this clonotype. The V gene is TRBV12-3 or TRBV12-4, the J gene TRBJ2-3, with a tentative D call TRBD1 (6 bases). Trimming took off 5 bases at V and 1 base at J, with 13 bases between the two ends. The CDR3 runs to 15 residues. The CDR3 is CASSVQGRGTDTQYF. DNA for the CDR3: TGTGCCAGCAGTGTTCAGGGGCGCGGCACAGATACGCAGTATTTT.

This clonotype was observed at least ten times. V usage is TRBV20-1 and J usage is TRBJ2-7, with no clear D. V was shortened by 2 bases and J by 2 bases, with 7 bases between the two germline ends. Germline CDR1 DFQATT, CDR2 SNEGSKA (reference sequence). CDR3 length equals 12 residues. CDR3 in amino acids: CSARSTAYEQYF. The CDR3 region has the DNA TGCAGTGCTAGATCGACTGCCTACGAGCAGTACTTC.

In its sample, this clonotype was seen a few times. The V and J genes are TRBV7-2 and TRBJ2-1, with 8 bases aligning to TRBD2. Germline CDR1 reads SGHTA; CDR2 reads FQGNSA. The CDR3 runs 16 residues. V gave up 0 bases and J gave up 8 bases; unmatched junction bases: 9. CDR3 sequence (DNA): TGTGCCAGCAGCTTAGCGCGTTGGACTAGCATCGATGAGCAGTTCTTC. Encoded protein: CASSLARWTSIDEQFF. The whole variable domain, remainder taken from reference TRBV7-2 and TRBJ2-1, is GAGVSQSPSNKVTEKGKDVELRCDPISGHTALYWYRQSLGQGLEFLIYFQGNSAPDKSGLPSDRFSAERTGGSVSTLTIQRTQQEDSAVYLCASSLARWTSIDEQFFGPGTRLTVL.

The sample holds many counts of this clonotype. The rearrangement links TRBV3-1 to TRBJ2-1, with 9 bases matching TRBD2. The CDR3 has 17 amino acids. V lost 0 bases, J lost 9 bases, and 12 bases stayed unmatched. Germline lookup yields CDR1 LGHDT and CDR2 YNNKEL (reference sequence). The CDR3 sequence: CASSQDRAQRGDGEQFF. The DNA for the CDR3 is TGTGCCAGCAGCCAAGATAGGGCCCAGCGGGGGGACGGTGAGCAGTTCTTC.

This clonotype has at least ten counts. The chain carries TRBV12-5 and TRBJ2-7; possibly TRBD1 or TRBD2 for D (5 bases each). This CDR3 has 12 residues. CDR1 LGHNT and CDR2 FRNRAP come from the germline V gene. V lost 4 bases to trimming and J lost 4 bases, with 8 bases between them. The CDR3 here is CASGSGTYEQYF. CDR3 DNA sequence: TGTGCTAGTGGTTCAGGGACGTACGAGCAGTACTTC.

Ten or more counts support this clonotype. The chain is built from TRBV11-2 and TRBJ2-3, with D tentatively TRBD1 (6 bases). Trimming pared 6 bases from V and 0 bases from J, leaving 13 bases between. Germline CDR1 and CDR2: SGHAT and FQNNGV. This CDR3 comprises 15 residues. The CDR3 protein is CASSWDTSSTDTQYF. Written as DNA, the CDR3 is TGTGCCAGCAGTTGGGACACTTCTAGCACAGATACGCAGTATTTT.

V and J are TRBV6-5 and TRBJ2-5; D possibly corresponds to TRBD2 (5 bases). CDR3 size: 13 residues. Trimming shortened V by 10 bases and J by 4 bases, and 16 bases separated the two germline ends. Germline V gene lookup returns CDR1 MNHEY and CDR2 SVGAGI. The CDR3 DNA reads TGTGCCACCACGGGGTTTAGGAGAGAGACCCAGTACTTC. It specifies CATTGFRRETQYF.

This clonotype was counted at least ten times. The CDR3, as DNA: TGTGCCAGCAGGCCTGGGACAGGGGAGGGAAGCAATCAGCCCCAGCATTTT. Amino acids: CASRPGTGEGSNQPQHF. This chain links TRBV12-3 or TRBV12-4 with TRBJ1-5, with 10 bases identical to TRBD1. Trimming took 6 bases from V and 1 from J; bases not matched to a gene: 9. The CDR3 contains 17 residues.

The rearrangement joins TRBV18 to TRBJ2-3; 8 bases align to TRBD1. The V gene end was trimmed by 5 bases and the J gene end by 3 bases; junction bases not matched to a gene: 7. CDR1 is KGHSH, CDR2 LQKENI, per germline. The CDR3 is 15 amino acids. The CDR3 is CASSSWTGQTDTQYF. CDR3 nucleotides: TGTGCCAGCTCATCCTGGACAGGGCAGACAGATACGCAGTATTTT.

This clonotype was picked up many times. The chain recombines TRBV12-3 or TRBV12-4 with TRBJ2-4; TRBD1 agrees at 8 bases. The junction had 11 bases not matched to a gene; V was cut back by 4 bases and J by 3 bases. The CDR3 contains 17 residues. The CDR3 spells CASSWAGGADYKNIQYF. CDR3 sequence (DNA): TGTGCCAGCAGTTGGGCAGGGGGCGCCGATTACAAAAACATTCAGTACTTC.

Many counts were recorded for this clonotype. The chain couples TRBV10-3 to TRBJ2-2, with D hard to call. The CDR3 has 14 residues. Germline CDR1 reads ENHRY; CDR2 reads SYGVKD. V was trimmed by 2 bases and J by 0 bases, leaving 4 bases between them. CDR3 coding DNA: TGTGCCATCAGTGAGAAGACGAACACCGGGGAGCTGTTTTTT. This translates into CAISEKTNTGELFF.

The chain joins TRBV12-3 or TRBV12-4 to TRBJ1-5, with TRBD1 as a possible D gene (5 bases). This CDR3 is built from 14 residues. V lost 8 bases and J lost 4, with 15 bases in between. The CDR3 DNA reads as TGTGCCAGCTCGGAAGGGACTGGGAATCAGCCCCAGCATTTT. It specifies CASSEGTGNQPQHF.

The table lists this clonotype with a count of one. Just one base apart from a much larger clone, this may be a read error. This sequence joins TRBV6-1 and TRBJ2-1; D is ambiguous. This CDR3 is built from 13 residues. Germline V gene data show CDR1 as MNHNS and CDR2 as SASEGT. CDR3 DNA: TGTGCCAGCAGTGAAGCTAGCCCCAATGCGCAGTTCTTC. Protein: CASSEASPNAQFF.